Each of the 7 T cell receptor beta chains below was sequenced from the same sample in a study of blood T cell repertoires in COVID-19. The assay was immunoSEQ multiplex PCR, and TCRdb's table has in-frame clones only and misses some. The sample includes approximately 210,000 clones, 70% to 90% of them seen just once. Sequencing input: peripheral blood. The receptors come from a man between 60 and 75 years old with COVID-19, enrolled during active disease.

This chain joins TRBV29-1 and TRBJ1-2; tentative D call: TRBD1 (5 bases). The CDR3 covers 15 residues. Germline CDR1 and CDR2: SQVTM and ANQGSEA. V gave up 0 bases and J gave up 3 bases, with 14 bases separating them. This chain's CDR3 is CSVEDLGGEHYGYTF. The CDR3 DNA follows: TGCAGCGTTGAAGATTTAGGAGGGGAGCACTATGGCTACACCTTC.

The chain combines TRBV5-4 with TRBJ1-2; 7 bases are a match to TRBD1. V lost 2 bases, J lost 7 bases, and 5 bases stayed unmatched. Germline CDR1 is SGHNT and CDR2 is YYREEE (reference sequence). The CDR3 consists of 13 residues. The CDR3 here is CASSLRDRSGYTF. The CDR3 region has the DNA TGTGCCAGCAGCTTAAGGGACAGAAGTGGCTACACCTTC.

The chain joins TRBV28 to TRBJ2-3, with D maybe TRBD2 (5 bases). Trimming left V 7 bases short and J 5 bases short, with 13 bases between. Germline CDR1 reads MDHEN; CDR2 reads SYDVKM. The CDR3 extends over 13 amino acids. CDR3 nucleotides: TGTGCCAGCAATTTGGCGGGCCAAGATACGCAGTATTTT. Translation: CASNLAGQDTQYF.

The rearrangement joins TRBV12-3 or TRBV12-4 to TRBJ1-5, with a weak D call TRBD1 (6 bases). The V end lost 9 bases, the J end lost 11 bases, and 17 bases lay between the germline ends. The CDR3 sequence is 12 residues long. In DNA, the CDR3 is TGTGCCAGTAGGGCAGGGGCCACGGCCCAGCATTTT. Its protein is CASRAGATAQHF.

This rearrangement joins TRBV10-1 to TRBJ2-1; 8 bases match TRBD1. Per the germline V gene, CDR1 is WNHNN and CDR2 is SYGVQD (reference sequence). This CDR3 spans 16 amino acids. V was clipped by 4 bases and J by 2 bases; unmatched bases: 7. For the CDR3, the DNA is TGCGCCAGCAGTGTATCCGGGACAGGCCCCTACAATGAGCAGTTCTTC. It encodes CASSVSGTGPYNEQFF.

The chain recombines TRBV28 with TRBJ2-1; possible D gene TRBD1, 6 bases. V shed 5 bases and J shed 4 bases, with 15 bases lying between them. The CDR3 contains 15 residues. The germline CDR1 and CDR2 sequences are MDHEN and SYDVKM. CDR3 sequence (DNA): TGTGCCAGCAGTCCAACGGGACAACTTTACAATGAGCAGTTCTTC. Protein sequence: CASSPTGQLYNEQFF.

The rearrangement links TRBV6-5 to TRBJ1-2; 8 bases match TRBD1. Trimming removed 7 bases from V and 3 bases from J; junction bases left unmatched: 7. CDR3 length: 14 amino acids. CDR1 is MNHEY and CDR2 is SVGAGI in the germline V gene. The CDR3 coding sequence is TGTGCCAGCACCAGTGGCAGGGGGCACTATGGCTACACCTTC. It codes for CASTSGRGHYGYTF.